The rows below give T cell receptor beta chains drawn from one sample of a study of blood T cell repertoires in COVID-19. Repertoires were generated with immunoSEQ multiplex PCR, while TCRdb's copy carries only in-frame clones and drops some. The data show just over 250,000 clones, roughly nine tenths seen once. Specimen: peripheral blood. The receptors were sampled from a man aged 40-49 years who had recovered from COVID-19. Both conserved end residues are part of each CDR3. D genes are given only for firm matches. Some rows have no size entry. The others give once, few or many, or a class for an expanded clone.

D gene: TRBD1; clone size: once; V gene: TRBV18; J gene: TRBJ1-1; CDR3 DNA: TGTGCCAGCTCACCACCGGACAGGCGGTCGTACACTGAAGCTTTCTTT; CDR3 protein: CASSPPDRRSYTEAFF
D gene: -; clone size: -; V gene: TRBV16; J gene: TRBJ1-2; CDR3 DNA: TGTGCCAGCAGCCAGAAAGGGGACTATGGCTACACCTTC; CDR3 protein: CASSQKGDYGYTF
D gene: -; clone size: -; V gene: TRBV13; J gene: TRBJ1-1; CDR3 DNA: TGTGCCAGCAGCTTGGCAGGGAGGGGCGAAGCTTTCTTT; CDR3 protein: CASSLAGRGEAFF
D gene: TRBD1; clone size: -; V gene: TRBV2; J gene: TRBJ2-1; CDR3 DNA: TGTGCCAGCAGGACAGGGTACAATGAGCAGTTCTTC; CDR3 protein: CASRTGYNEQFF
D gene: TRBD2; clone size: -; V gene: TRBV10-3; J gene: TRBJ2-2; CDR3 DNA: TGTGCCACCCTGCGGGGGGCGCAGGGCGGGGAGCTGTTTTTT; CDR3 protein: CATLRGAQGGELFF
D gene: TRBD2; clone size: -; V gene: TRBV7-8; J gene: TRBJ2-1; CDR3 DNA: TGTGCCAGCAGCTTAGCGGTAAACCTAGCGGGAGGGCGGTTTGAGCAGTTCTTC; CDR3 protein: CASSLAVNLAGGRFEQFF
D gene: -; clone size: -; V gene: TRBV7-9; J gene: TRBJ2-5; CDR3 DNA: TGTGCCAGCAGCTTAATCACCGCCGCTACCGACCAAGAGACCCAGTACTTC; CDR3 protein: CASSLITAATDQETQYF
D gene: -; clone size: -; V gene: TRBV10-3; J gene: TRBJ2-2; CDR3 DNA: TGTGCCATCAGTGAGTTTCCCTACACCGGGGAGCTGTTTTTT; CDR3 protein: CAISEFPYTGELFF
D gene: TRBD1; clone size: -; V gene: TRBV4-3; J gene: TRBJ2-6; CDR3 DNA: TGCGCCAGCAGCCAAACACAGGGGAACTCTGGGGCCAACGTCCTGACTTTC; CDR3 protein: CASSQTQGNSGANVLTF
D gene: TRBD2; clone size: -; V gene: TRBV19; J gene: TRBJ2-1; CDR3 DNA: TGTGCCAGTAGTGTTTCGCCCCTAGCGGGAGGGCCGGATAATGAGCAGTTCTTC; CDR3 protein: CASSVSPLAGGPDNEQFF
D gene: -; clone size: -; V gene: TRBV4-3; J gene: TRBJ2-2; CDR3 DNA: TGCGCCAGCAGCCAAGATTGGGGACTTTACACCGGGGAGCTGTTTTTT; CDR3 protein: CASSQDWGLYTGELFF
D gene: TRBD2; clone size: -; V gene: TRBV7-3; J gene: TRBJ2-3; CDR3 DNA: TGTGCCAGCAGCTTACGGCCTAGCGGGACCCGGCGGGATACGCAGTATTTT; CDR3 protein: CASSLRPSGTRRDTQYF
D gene: -; clone size: -; V gene: TRBV6-5; J gene: TRBJ1-2; CDR3 DNA: TGTGCCAGCAGTTACAGGAGTATAGGCTATGGCTACACCTTC; CDR3 protein: CASSYRSIGYGYTF
D gene: -; clone size: once; V gene: TRBV7-9; J gene: TRBJ1-2; CDR3 DNA: TGTGCCAGCAGCTCATTACAGGACAAGTTTTATGGCTACACCTTC; CDR3 protein: CASSSLQDKFYGYTF
D gene: -; clone size: -; V gene: TRBV7-9; J gene: TRBJ2-3; CDR3 DNA: TGTGCCAGCAGCTCCCGACAGGCTAGCACAGATACGCAGTATTTT; CDR3 protein: CASSSRQASTDTQYF
D gene: -; clone size: -; V gene: TRBV15; J gene: TRBJ1-5; CDR3 DNA: TGTGCCACCAGCAGAGGTCAGACAATCAATCAGCCCCAGCATTTT; CDR3 protein: CATSRGQTINQPQHF
D gene: TRBD2; clone size: -; V gene: TRBV6-2/TRBV6-3; J gene: TRBJ2-7; CDR3 DNA: TGTGCCAGCAGTTACTCCTCCCTGAGAGCGGGAGTAATTAGCTCCTACGAGCAGTACTTC; CDR3 protein: CASSYSSLRAGVISSYEQYF
D gene: -; clone size: once; V gene: TRBV13; J gene: TRBJ2-3; CDR3 DNA: TGTGCCAGCAGCAAGCGACTAGGCACAGATACGCAGTATTTT; CDR3 protein: CASSKRLGTDTQYF
D gene: TRBD2; clone size: once; V gene: TRBV2; J gene: TRBJ2-3; CDR3 DNA: TGTGCCAGCAGTGGGGGGGGACTAGCTATCACAGATACGCAGTATTTT; CDR3 protein: CASSGGGLAITDTQYF
D gene: TRBD1; clone size: -; V gene: TRBV18; J gene: TRBJ2-3; CDR3 DNA: TGTGCCAGCTCCCCCGGGACAGGGGGCGGGGGAGATACGCAGTATTTT; CDR3 protein: CASSPGTGGGGDTQYF
D gene: -; clone size: -; V gene: TRBV18; J gene: TRBJ1-4; CDR3 DNA: TGTGCCAGCTCAAGAGCCCCCGGGTCCGAGGAAAAACTGTTTTTT; CDR3 protein: CASSRAPGSEEKLFF
D gene: -; clone size: -; V gene: TRBV12-3/TRBV12-4; J gene: TRBJ1-1; CDR3 DNA: TGTGCCAGCAGTTTGTCACAGCACACTGAAGCTTTCTTT; CDR3 protein: CASSLSQHTEAFF
D gene: -; clone size: once; V gene: TRBV19; J gene: TRBJ1-2; CDR3 DNA: TGTGCCAGCAGACAGTTTTATGGCTACACCTTC; CDR3 protein: CASRQFYGYTF
D gene: TRBD2; clone size: -; V gene: TRBV7-7; J gene: TRBJ2-5; CDR3 DNA: TGTGCCAGCAGCCTAGGCGGGAGGGCCGAAGAGACCCAGTACTTC; CDR3 protein: CASSLGGRAEETQYF
D gene: TRBD2; clone size: -; V gene: TRBV3-1/TRBV3-2; J gene: TRBJ2-1; CDR3 DNA: TGTGCCAGCAGCCCCAGCGGGGGGCCGAACAATGAGCAGTTCTTC; CDR3 protein: CASSPSGGPNNEQFF
D gene: TRBD2; clone size: -; V gene: TRBV28; J gene: TRBJ2-7; CDR3 DNA: TGTGCCAGTACCCGGGGGGGCCGGGCTGAGCAGTACTTC; CDR3 protein: CASTRGGRAEQYF
D gene: -; clone size: -; V gene: TRBV5-1; J gene: TRBJ1-3; CDR3 DNA: TGCGCCAGCAGCTTGGGGGGCCGCCTGAGCTCTGGAAACACCATATATTTT; CDR3 protein: CASSLGGRLSSGNTIYF
D gene: TRBD2; clone size: -; V gene: TRBV4-3; J gene: TRBJ2-3; CDR3 DNA: TGCGCCAGCAGCCAAGCGGCTAGCGGCATTAGGACAGATACGCAGTATTTT; CDR3 protein: CASSQAASGIRTDTQYF
D gene: -; clone size: -; V gene: TRBV5-1; J gene: TRBJ2-3; CDR3 DNA: TGCGCCAGCAGCTTGGCCGGCGGGATCGCAGATACGCAGTATTTT; CDR3 protein: CASSLAGGIADTQYF
D gene: TRBD2; clone size: -; V gene: TRBV11-3; J gene: TRBJ2-3; CDR3 DNA: TGTGCCAGCAGCTCAGGACTAGCGGGAGGGCAGGGAACGCAGTATTTT; CDR3 protein: CASSSGLAGGQGTQYF
D gene: TRBD1; clone size: -; V gene: TRBV7-9; J gene: TRBJ2-7; CDR3 DNA: TGTGCCAGCAGCTCGGGACAGGAATCCTCCTACGAGCAGTACTTC; CDR3 protein: CASSSGQESSYEQYF
D gene: -; clone size: -; V gene: TRBV20-1; J gene: TRBJ2-3; CDR3 DNA: TGCAGTGCTAGTCGGGAGACTAGAGATACGCAGTATTTT; CDR3 protein: CSASRETRDTQYF